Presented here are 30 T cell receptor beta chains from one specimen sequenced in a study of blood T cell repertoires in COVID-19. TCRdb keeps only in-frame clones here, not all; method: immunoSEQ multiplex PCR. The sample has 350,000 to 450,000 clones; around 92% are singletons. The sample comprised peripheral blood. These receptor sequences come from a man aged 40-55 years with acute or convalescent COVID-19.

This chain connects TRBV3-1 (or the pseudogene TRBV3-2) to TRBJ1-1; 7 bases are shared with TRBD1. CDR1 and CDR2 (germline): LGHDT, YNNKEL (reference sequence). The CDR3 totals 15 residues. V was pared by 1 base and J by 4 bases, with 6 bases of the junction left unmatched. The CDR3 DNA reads TGTGCCAGCAGCCAAGTGGGGTCAGGGGGCACTGAAGCTTTCTTT. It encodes CASSQVGSGGTEAFF.

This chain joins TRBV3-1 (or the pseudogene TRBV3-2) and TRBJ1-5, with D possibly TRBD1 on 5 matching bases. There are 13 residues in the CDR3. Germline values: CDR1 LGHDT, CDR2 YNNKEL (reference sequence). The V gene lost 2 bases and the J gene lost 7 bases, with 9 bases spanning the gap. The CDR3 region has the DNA TGTGCCAGCAGCCAACTCCAGGGCCAGCCCCAGCATTTT. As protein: CASSQLQGQPQHF.

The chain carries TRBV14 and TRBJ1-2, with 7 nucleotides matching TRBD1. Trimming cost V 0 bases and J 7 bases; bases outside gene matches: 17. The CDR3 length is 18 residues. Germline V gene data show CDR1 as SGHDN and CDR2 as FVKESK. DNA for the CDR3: TGTGCCAGCAGCCAAGAATCGGTCAGGGGGTTAATTGCGAGTGGCTACACCTTC. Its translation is CASSQESVRGLIASGYTF.

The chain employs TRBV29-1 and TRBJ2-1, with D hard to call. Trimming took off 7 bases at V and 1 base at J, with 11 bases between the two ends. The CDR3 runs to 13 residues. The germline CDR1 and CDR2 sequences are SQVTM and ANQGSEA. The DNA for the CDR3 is TGCAGCGCCGTGCCAGGATCCTACAATGAGCAGTTCTTC. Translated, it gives CSAVPGSYNEQFF.

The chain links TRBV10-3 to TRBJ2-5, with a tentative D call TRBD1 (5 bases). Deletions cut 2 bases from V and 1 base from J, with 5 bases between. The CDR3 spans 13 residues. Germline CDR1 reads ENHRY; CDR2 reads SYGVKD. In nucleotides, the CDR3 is TGTGCCATCAGTGAGACAGGCCAAGAGACCCAGTACTTC. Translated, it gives CAISETGQETQYF.

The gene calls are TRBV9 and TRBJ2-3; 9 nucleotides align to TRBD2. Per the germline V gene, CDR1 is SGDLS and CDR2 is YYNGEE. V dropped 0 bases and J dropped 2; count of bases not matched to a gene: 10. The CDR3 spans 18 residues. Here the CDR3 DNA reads TGTGCCAGCAGCGTAGGGCCGGGAGCGGGGGGTTACACAGATACGCAGTATTTT. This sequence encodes CASSVGPGAGGYTDTQYF.

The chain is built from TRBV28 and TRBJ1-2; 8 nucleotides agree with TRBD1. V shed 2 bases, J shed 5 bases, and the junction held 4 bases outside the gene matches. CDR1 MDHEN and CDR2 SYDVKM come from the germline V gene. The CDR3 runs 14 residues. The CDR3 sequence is CASSLVGQAYGYTF. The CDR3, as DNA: TGTGCCAGCAGTTTAGTGGGACAGGCATATGGCTACACCTTC.

DNA for the CDR3: TGTGCCAGCAGCTTACTGAGGGGGCTTAACACCGGGGAGCTGTTTTTT. It codes for CASSLLRGLNTGELFF. The chain has TRBV7-6 and TRBJ2-2; TRBD1 agrees at 7 bases. The CDR3 runs to 16 residues. V lost 2 bases, J lost 2 bases, and 5 bases stayed unmatched. The germline CDR1 and CDR2 sequences are SGHVS and FNYEAQ.

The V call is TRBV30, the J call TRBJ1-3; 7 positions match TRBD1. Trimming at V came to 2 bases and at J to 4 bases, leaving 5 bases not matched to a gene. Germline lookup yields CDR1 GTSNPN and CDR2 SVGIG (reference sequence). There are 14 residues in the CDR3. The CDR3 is CAWSRDRIGNTIYF. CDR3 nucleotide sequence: TGTGCCTGGAGTCGGGACAGAATAGGAAACACCATATATTTT.

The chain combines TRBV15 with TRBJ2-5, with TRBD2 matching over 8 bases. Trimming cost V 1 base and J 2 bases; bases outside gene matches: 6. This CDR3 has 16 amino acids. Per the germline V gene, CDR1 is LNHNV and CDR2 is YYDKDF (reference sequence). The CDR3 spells CATSRGGLAGQETQYF. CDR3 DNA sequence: TGTGCCACCAGCAGAGGGGGGCTAGCGGGTCAAGAGACCCAGTACTTC. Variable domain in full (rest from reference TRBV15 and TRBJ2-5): DAMVIQNPRYQVTQFGKPVTLSCSQTLNHNVMYWYQQKSSQAPKLLFHYYDKDFNNEADTPDNFQSRRPNTSFCFLDIRSPGLGDTAMYLCATSRGGLAGQETQYFGPGTRLLVL.

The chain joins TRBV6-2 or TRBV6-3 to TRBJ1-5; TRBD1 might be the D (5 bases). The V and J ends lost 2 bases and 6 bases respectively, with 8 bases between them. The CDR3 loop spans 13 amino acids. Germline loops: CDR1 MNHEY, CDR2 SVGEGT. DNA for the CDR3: TGTGCCAGCAGTTACGGGGGGTCTCAGCCCCAGCATTTT. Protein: CASSYGGSQPQHF.

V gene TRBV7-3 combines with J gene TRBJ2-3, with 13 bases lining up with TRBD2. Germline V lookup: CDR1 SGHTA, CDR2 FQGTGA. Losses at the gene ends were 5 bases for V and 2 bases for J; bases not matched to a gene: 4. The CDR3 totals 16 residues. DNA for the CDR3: TGTGCCAGCAGCGCGACTAGCGGGGGGTACACAGATACGCAGTATTTT. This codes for CASSATSGGYTDTQYF.

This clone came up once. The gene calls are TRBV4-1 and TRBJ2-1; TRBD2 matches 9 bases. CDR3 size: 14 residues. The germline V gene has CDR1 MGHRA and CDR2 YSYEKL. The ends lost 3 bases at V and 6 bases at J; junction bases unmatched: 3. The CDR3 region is CASSHKLAGNEQFF. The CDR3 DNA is TGCGCCAGCAGCCACAAACTAGCGGGCAATGAGCAGTTCTTC.

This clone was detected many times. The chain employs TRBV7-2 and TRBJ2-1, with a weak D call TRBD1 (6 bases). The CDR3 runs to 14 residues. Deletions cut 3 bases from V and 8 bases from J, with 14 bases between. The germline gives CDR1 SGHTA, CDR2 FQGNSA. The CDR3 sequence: CASSLPGASDEQFF. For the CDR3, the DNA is TGTGCCAGCAGCTTGCCAGGGGCCAGCGATGAGCAGTTCTTC.

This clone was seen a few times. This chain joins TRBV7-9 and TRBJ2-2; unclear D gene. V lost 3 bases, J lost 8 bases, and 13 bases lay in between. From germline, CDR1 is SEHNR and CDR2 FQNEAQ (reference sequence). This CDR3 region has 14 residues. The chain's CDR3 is CASSFTNNGGELFF. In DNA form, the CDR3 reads TGTGCCAGCAGCTTTACCAATAACGGTGGGGAGCTGTTTTTT.

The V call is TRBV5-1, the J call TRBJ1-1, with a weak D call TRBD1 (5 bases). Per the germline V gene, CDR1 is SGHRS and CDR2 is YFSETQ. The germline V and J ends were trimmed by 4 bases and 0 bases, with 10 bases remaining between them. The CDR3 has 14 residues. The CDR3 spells CASSPTGMNTEAFF. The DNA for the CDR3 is TGCGCCAGCAGCCCAACAGGAATGAACACTGAAGCTTTCTTT.

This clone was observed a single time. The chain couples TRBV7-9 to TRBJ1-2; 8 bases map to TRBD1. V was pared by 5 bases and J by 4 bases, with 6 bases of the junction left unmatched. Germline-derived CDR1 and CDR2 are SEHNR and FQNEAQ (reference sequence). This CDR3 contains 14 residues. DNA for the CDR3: TGTGCCAGCAGCCCAGGACAGGGTGTCTATGGCTACACCTTC. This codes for CASSPGQGVYGYTF.

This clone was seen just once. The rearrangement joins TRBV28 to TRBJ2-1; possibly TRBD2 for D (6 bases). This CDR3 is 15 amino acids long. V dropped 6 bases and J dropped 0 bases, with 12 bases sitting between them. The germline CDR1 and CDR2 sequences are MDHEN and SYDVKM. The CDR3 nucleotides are TGTGCCAGCAGGAACGGGGGTAACTCCTACAATGAGCAGTTCTTC. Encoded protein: CASRNGGNSYNEQFF. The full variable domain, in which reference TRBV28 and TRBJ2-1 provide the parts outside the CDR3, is DVKVTQSSRYLVKRTGEKVFLECVQDMDHENMFWYRQDPGLGLRLIYFSYDVKMKEKGDIPEGYSVSREKKERFSLILESASTNQTSMYLCASRNGGNSYNEQFFGPGTRLTVL.

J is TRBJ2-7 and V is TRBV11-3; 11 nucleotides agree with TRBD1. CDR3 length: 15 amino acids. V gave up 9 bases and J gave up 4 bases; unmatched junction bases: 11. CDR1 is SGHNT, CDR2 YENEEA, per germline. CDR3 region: CASSTGTGGGYEQYF. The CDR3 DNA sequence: TGTGCCAGTTCAACCGGGACAGGGGGAGGATACGAGCAGTACTTC.

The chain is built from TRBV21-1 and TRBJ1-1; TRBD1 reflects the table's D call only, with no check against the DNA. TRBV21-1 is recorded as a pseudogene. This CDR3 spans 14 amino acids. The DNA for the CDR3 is TGTGCCAGCAGCTGCCGGACAGAGAACACTGAAGCTTTCTTT. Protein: CASSCRTENTEAFF.

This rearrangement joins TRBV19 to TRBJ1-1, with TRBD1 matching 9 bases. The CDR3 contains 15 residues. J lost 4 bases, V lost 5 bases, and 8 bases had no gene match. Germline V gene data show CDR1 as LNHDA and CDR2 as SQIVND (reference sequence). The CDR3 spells CASSPPGQGGTEAFF. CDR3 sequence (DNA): TGTGCCAGTAGTCCGCCGGGACAGGGCGGCACTGAAGCTTTCTTT.

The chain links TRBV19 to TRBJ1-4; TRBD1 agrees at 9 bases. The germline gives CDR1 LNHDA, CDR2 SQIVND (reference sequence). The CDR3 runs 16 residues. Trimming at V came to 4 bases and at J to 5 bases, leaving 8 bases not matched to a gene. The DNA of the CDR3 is TGTGCCAGTAGTACCGGACAGGGGAAGGGCAATGAAAAACTGTTTTTT. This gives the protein CASSTGQGKGNEKLFF.

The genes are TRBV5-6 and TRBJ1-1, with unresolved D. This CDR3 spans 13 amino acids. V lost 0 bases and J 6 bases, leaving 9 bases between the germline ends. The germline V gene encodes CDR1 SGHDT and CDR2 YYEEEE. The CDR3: CASSLGSTAEAFF. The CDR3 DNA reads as TGTGCCAGCAGCTTGGGGTCCACGGCTGAAGCTTTCTTT.

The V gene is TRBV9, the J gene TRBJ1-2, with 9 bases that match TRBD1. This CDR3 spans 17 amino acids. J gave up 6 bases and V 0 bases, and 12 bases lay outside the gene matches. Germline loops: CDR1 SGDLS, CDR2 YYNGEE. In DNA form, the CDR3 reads TGTGCCAGCAGCGTAGATTCGCGGGACAGGGATTATGATGGCTACACCTTC. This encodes CASSVDSRDRDYDGYTF.

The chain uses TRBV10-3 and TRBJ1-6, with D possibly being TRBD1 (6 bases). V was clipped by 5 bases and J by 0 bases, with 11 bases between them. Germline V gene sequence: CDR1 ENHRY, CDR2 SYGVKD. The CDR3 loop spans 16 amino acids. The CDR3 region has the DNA TGTGCCATCAGTCAGACAGGTAGCTCCTATAATTCACCCCTCCACTTT. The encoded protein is CAISQTGSSYNSPLHF.

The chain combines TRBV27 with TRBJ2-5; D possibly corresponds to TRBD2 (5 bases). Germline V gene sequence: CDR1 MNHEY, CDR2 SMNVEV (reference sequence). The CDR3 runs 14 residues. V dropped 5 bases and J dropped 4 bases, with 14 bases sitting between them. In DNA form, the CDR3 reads TGTGCCAGCAGTCCCCAAACTCGGGGAGAGACCCAGTACTTC. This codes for CASSPQTRGETQYF.

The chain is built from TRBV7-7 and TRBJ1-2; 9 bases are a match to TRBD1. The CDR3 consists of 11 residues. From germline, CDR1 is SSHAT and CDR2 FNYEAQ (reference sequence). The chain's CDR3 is CAIRTGDGYTF. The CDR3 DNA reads TGTGCTATCCGGACAGGGGATGGCTACACCTTC.

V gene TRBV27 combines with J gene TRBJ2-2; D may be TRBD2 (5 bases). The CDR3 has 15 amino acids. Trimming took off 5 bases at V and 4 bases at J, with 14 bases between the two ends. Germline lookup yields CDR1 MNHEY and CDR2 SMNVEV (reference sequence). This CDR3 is CASSPGRARTGELFF. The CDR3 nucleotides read TGTGCCAGCAGTCCCGGGCGGGCGCGCACCGGGGAGCTGTTTTTT.

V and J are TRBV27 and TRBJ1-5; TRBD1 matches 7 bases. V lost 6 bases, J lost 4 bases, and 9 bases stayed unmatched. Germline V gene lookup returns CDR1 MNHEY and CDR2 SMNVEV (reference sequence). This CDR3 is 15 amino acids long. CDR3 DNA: TGTGCCAGCAGCCATACAGGGGCTCGGAATCAGCCCCAGCATTTT. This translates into CASSHTGARNQPQHF.

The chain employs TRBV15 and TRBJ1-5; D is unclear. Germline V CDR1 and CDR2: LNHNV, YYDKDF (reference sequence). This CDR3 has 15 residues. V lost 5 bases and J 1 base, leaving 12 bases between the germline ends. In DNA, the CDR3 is TGTGCCACCAGCGAGGGCTGGGAGAGCAATCAGCCCCAGCATTTT. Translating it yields CATSEGWESNQPQHF.